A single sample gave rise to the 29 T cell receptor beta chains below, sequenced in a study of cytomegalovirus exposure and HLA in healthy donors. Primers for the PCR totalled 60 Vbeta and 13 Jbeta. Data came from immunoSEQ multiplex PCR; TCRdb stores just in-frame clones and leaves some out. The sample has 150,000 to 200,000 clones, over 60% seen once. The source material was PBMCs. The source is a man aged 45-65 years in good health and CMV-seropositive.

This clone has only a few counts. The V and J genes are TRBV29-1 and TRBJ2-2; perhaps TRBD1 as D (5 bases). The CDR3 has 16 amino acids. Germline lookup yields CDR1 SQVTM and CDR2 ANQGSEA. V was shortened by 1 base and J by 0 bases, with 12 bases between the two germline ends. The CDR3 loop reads CSVEGQDTANTGELFF. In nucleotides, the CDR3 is TGCAGCGTTGAAGGGCAGGACACAGCGAACACCGGGGAGCTGTTTTTT.

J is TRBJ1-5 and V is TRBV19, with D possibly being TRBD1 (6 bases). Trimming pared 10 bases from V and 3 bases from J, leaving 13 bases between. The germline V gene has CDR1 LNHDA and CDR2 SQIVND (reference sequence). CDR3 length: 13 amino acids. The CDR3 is CAILDSPNQPQHF. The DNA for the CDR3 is TGTGCCATCCTGGACAGCCCCAATCAGCCCCAGCATTTT.

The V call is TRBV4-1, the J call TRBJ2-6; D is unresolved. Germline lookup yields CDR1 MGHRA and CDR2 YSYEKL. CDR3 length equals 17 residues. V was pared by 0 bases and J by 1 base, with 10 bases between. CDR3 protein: CASSQEEALSGANVLTF. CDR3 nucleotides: TGCGCCAGCAGCCAAGAAGAGGCCTTGTCTGGGGCCAACGTCCTGACTTTC.

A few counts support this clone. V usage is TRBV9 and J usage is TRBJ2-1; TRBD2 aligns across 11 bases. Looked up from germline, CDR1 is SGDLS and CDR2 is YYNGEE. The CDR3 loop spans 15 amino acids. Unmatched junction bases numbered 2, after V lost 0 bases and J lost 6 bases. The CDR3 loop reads CASSVGLAGSNEQFF. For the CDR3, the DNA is TGTGCCAGCAGCGTAGGACTAGCGGGAAGCAATGAGCAGTTCTTC.

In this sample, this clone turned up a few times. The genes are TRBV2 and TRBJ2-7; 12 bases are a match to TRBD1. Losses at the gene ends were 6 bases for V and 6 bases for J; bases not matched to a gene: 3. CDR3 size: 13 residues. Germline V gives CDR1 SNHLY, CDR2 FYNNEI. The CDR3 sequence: CASRGTGGSEQYV. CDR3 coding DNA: TGTGCCAGCAGGGGGACAGGGGGCAGCGAGCAGTACGTC.

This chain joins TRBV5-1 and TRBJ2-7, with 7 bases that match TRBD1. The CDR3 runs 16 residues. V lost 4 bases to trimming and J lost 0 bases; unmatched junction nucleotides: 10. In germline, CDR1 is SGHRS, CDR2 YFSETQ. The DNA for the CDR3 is TGCGCCAGCAGCCAGGGACCGGGACAGTCCTCCTACGAGCAGTACGTC. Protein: CASSQGPGQSSYEQYV.

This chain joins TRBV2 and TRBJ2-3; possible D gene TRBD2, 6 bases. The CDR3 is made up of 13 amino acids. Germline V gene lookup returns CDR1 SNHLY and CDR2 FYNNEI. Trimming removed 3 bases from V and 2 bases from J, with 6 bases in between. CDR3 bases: TGTGCCAGCAGTGAGGACTACACAGATACGCAGTATTTT. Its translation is CASSEDYTDTQYF. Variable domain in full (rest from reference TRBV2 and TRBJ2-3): EPEVTQTPSHQVTQMGQEVILRCVPISNHLYFYWYRQILGQKVEFLVSFYNNEISEKSEIFDDQFSVERPDGSNFTLKIRSTKLEDSAMYFCASSEDYTDTQYFGPGTRLTVL.

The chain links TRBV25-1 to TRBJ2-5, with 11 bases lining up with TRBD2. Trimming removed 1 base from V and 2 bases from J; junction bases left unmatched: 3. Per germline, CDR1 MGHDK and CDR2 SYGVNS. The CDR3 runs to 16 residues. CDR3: CASSELAGGPQETQYF. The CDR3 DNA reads TGTGCCAGCAGTGAATTAGCGGGGGGGCCTCAAGAGACCCAGTACTTC.

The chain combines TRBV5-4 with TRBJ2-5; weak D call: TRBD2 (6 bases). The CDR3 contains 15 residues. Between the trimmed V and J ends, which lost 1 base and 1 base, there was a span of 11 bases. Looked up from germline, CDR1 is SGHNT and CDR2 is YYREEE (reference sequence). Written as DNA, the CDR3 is TGTGCCAGCAGCTTGTCCGGGGGTCGCCAAGAGACCCAGTACTTC. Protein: CASSLSGGRQETQYF.

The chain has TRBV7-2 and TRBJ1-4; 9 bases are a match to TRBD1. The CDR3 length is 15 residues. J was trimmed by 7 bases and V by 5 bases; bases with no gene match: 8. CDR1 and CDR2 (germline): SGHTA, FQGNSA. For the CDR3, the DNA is TGTGCCAGCAGCCTCCACAGGGGGCAGGTTGAAAAACTGTTTTTT. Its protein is CASSLHRGQVEKLFF.

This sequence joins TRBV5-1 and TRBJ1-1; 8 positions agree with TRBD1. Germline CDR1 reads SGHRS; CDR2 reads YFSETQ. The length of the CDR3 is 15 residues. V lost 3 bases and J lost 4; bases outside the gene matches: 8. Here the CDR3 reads CASSSQGARGTEAFF. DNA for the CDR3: TGCGCCAGCAGCTCCCAGGGGGCTCGGGGCACTGAAGCTTTCTTT.

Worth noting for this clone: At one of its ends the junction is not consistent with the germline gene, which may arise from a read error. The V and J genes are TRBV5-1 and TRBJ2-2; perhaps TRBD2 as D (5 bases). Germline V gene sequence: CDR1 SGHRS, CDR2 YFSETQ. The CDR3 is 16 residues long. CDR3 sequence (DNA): TGCGCCAGCAGCTTCGGGGTAATAGGGAACGCCGGGGAGCTGTTTTTT. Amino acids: CASSFGVIGNAGELFF.

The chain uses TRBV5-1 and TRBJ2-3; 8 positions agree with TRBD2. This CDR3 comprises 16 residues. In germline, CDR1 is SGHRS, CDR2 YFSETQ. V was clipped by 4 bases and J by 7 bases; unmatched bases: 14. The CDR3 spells CASSETPGLGINTQYF. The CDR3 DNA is TGCGCCAGCAGCGAAACGCCGGGACTAGGGATAAATACGCAGTATTTT.

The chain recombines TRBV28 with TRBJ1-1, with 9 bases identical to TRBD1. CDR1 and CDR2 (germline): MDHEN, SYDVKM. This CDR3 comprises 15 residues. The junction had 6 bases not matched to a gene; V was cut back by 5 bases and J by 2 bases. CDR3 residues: CASSNPGQGNTEAFF. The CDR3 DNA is TGTGCCAGCAGTAATCCGGGACAGGGAAACACTGAAGCTTTCTTT.

CDR3 sequence: CASSFNSRGAAAEAFF. CDR3 nucleotides: TGTGCCAGCAGTTTCAATTCTCGCGGGGCCGCGGCTGAAGCTTTCTTT. The chain uses TRBV27 and TRBJ1-1; D might be TRBD1 (5 bases). V was cut by 3 bases and J by 6 bases, with 20 bases left in between. The CDR3 is made up of 16 amino acids. Germline CDR1 reads MNHEY; CDR2 reads SMNVEV (reference sequence).

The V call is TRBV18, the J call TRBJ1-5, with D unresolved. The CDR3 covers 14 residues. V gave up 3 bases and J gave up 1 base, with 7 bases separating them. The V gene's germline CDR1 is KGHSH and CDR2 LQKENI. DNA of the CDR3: TGTGCCAGCTCACCTTTGGCCAGCAATCAGCCCCAGCATTTT. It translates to CASSPLASNQPQHF. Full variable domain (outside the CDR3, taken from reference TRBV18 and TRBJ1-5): NAGVMQNPRHLVRRRGQEARLRCSPMKGHSHVYWYRQLPEEGLKFMVYLQKENIIDESGMPKERFSAEFPKEGPSILRIQQVVRGDSAAYFCASSPLASNQPQHFGDGTRLSIL.

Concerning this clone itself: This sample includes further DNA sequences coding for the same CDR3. The CDR3 nucleotides read TGTGCCAGCAGCTTGGGCACAGGGAACACTGAAGCTTTCTTT. This sequence encodes CASSLGTGNTEAFF. The rearrangement uses TRBV5-6 and TRBJ1-1; possible D gene TRBD1, 5 bases. Germline values: CDR1 SGHDT, CDR2 YYEEEE. The CDR3 loop spans 14 amino acids. V was clipped by 0 bases and J by 1 base, with 7 bases between them.

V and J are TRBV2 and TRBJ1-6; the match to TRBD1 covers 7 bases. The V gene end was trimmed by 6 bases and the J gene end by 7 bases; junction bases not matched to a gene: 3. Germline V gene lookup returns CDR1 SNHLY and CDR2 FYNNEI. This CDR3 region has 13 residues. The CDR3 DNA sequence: TGTGCCAGCAGGGGACAGCCAAATTCACCCCTCCACTTT. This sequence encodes CASRGQPNSPLHF.

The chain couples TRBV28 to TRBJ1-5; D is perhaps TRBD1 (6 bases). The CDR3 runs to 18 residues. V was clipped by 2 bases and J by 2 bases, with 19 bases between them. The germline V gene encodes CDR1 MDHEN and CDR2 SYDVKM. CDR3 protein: CASSLEVGRGIGNQPQHF. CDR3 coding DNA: TGTGCCAGCAGTTTAGAGGTAGGCAGGGGTATAGGCAATCAGCCCCAGCATTTT.

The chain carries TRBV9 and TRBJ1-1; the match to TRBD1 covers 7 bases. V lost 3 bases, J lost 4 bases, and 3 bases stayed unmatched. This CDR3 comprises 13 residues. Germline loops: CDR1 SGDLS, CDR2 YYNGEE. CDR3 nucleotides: TGTGCCAGCAGCGGACAGGGATCCACTGAAGCTTTCTTT. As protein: CASSGQGSTEAFF.

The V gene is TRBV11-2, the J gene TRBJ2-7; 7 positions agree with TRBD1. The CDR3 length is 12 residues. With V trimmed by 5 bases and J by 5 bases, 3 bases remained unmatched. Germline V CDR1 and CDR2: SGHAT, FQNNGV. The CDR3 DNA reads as TGTGCCAGCAGCCCCCAGGGGGACGAGCAGTACGTC. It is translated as CASSPQGDEQYV.

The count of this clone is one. The CDR3 is CASSQDAGTYEQYF. CDR3 sequence (DNA): TGCGCCAGCAGCCAAGATGCAGGGACCTACGAGCAGTACTTC. The V gene is TRBV4-3, the J gene TRBJ2-7; D might be TRBD1 (5 bases). There are 14 residues in the CDR3. V lost 0 bases, J lost 2 bases, and 8 bases lay in between. Germline CDR1 and CDR2: LGHNA and YSLEER.

CDR3 residues: CATSRGTGMIWNTGELFF. The DNA of the CDR3 is TGTGCCACCAGCAGAGGGACAGGGATGATCTGGAACACCGGGGAGCTGTTTTTT. The chain recombines TRBV15 with TRBJ2-2; TRBD1 matches at 8 bases. Per germline, CDR1 LNHNV and CDR2 YYDKDF (reference sequence). Trimming cost V 1 base and J 1 base; bases outside gene matches: 8. CDR3 length: 18 amino acids.

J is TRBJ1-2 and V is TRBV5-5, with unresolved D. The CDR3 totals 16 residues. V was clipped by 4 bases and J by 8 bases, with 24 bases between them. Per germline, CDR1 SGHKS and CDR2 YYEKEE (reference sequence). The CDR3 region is CASSRQTGEGRRGYTF. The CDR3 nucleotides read TGTGCCAGCAGCCGGCAAACGGGAGAAGGGCGGAGAGGCTACACCTTC. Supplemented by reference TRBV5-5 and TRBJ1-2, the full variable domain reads DAGVTQSPTHLIKTRGQQVTLRCSPISGHKSVSWYQQVLGQGPQFIFQYYEKEERGRGNFPDRFSARQFPNYSSELNVNALLLGDSALYLCASSRQTGEGRRGYTFGSGTRLTVV.

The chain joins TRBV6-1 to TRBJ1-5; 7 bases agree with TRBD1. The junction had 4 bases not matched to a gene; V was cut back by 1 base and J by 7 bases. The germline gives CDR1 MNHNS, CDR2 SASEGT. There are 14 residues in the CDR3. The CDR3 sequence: CASSEGQGRQPQHF. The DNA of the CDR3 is TGTGCCAGCAGTGAAGGACAGGGAAGACAGCCCCAGCATTTT.

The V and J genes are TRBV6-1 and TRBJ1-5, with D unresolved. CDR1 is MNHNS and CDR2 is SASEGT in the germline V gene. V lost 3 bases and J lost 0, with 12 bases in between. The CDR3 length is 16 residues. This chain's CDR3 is CASSEVAGYSNQPQHF. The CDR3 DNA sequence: TGTGCCAGCAGTGAGGTTGCGGGGTATAGCAATCAGCCCCAGCATTTT.

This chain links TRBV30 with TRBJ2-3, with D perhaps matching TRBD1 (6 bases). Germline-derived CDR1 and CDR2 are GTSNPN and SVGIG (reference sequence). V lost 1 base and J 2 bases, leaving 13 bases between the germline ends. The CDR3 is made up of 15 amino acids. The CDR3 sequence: CAWSDGRDNTDTQYF. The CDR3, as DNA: TGTGCCTGGAGTGATGGAAGGGACAACACAGATACGCAGTATTTT.

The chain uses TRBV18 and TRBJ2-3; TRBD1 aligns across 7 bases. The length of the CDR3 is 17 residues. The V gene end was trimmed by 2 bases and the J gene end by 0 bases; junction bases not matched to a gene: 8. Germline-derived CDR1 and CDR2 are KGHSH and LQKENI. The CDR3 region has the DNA TGTGCCAGCTCACCATTAGGGGGCTTCTCTAGCACAGATACGCAGTATTTT. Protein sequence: CASSPLGGFSSTDTQYF.

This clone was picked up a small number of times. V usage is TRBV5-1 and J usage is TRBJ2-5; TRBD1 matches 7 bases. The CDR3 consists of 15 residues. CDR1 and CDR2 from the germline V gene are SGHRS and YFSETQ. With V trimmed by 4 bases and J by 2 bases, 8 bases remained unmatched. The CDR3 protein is CASSLNRGRQETQYF. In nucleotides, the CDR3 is TGCGCCAGCAGCCTAAACAGGGGACGACAAGAGACCCAGTACTTC.